This T cell receptor beta chain was recorded in a study of shared clonotypes between healthy human individuals. Method: immunoSEQ multiplex PCR; TCRdb's copy keeps in-frame clones and lacks some. The sample has some 2,000,000 clones, roughly 95% seen once. V was shortened by 5 bases and J by 4 bases, with 18 bases between the two germline ends. CDR1 and CDR2 from the germline V gene are SEHNR and FQNEAQ (reference sequence). This CDR3 is built from 16 residues. Positive CCR7 selection of CD45RO-negative cells yielded the naive CD8 cells, and terminally differentiated effector memory CD45RA+ cells were excluded.

The chain uses TRBV7-9 and TRBJ1-5; D is undetermined. What was sequenced was naive CD8+ T cells sorted from blood. The sequence derives from a man aged 18 to 29 in good health. The CDR3 DNA reads TGTGCCAGCAGCACAAACTCGGACGGGTATAATCAGCCCCAGCATTTT. This translates into CASSTNSDGYNQPQHF.